This entry is about one T cell receptor (beta chain). The antigen is not known. The CDR3 is 13 amino acids. V was trimmed by 6 bases and J by 4 bases, leaving 10 bases between them. Germline CDR1 is MDHEN and CDR2 is SYDVKM. This sample is drawn from a study of cytomegalovirus exposure and HLA in healthy donors. The study's findings and limits: A later analysis appeared to link common viral pathogens to several of the most significant clusters.

Primers included in the PCR were 60 Vbeta and 13 Jbeta primers. This table comes from immunoSEQ multiplex PCR, and its TCRdb copy is limited to in-frame clones, with some not included. The table records about 140,000 clones, about 80% of them present only once. The TCR comes from a woman aged 55-70 years in good health and CMV-seropositive. The chain employs TRBV28 and TRBJ1-3, with D unresolved. Sequencing was done on a sample of PBMCs. In DNA form, the CDR3 reads TGTGCCAGCAGCCCCTTTTTGGGAAACACCATATATTTT. Translated: CASSPFLGNTIYF.